This T cell receptor beta chain originates from a study of shared clonotypes between healthy human individuals. This CDR3 is 14 amino acids long. Trimming left V 5 bases short and J 6 bases short, with 11 bases between. CDR1 SGHAT and CDR2 FQNNGV come from the germline V gene. In the study's own analysis: Filtering differed since immunoSEQ provided only junctions, with no quality scores. The protocol was immunoSEQ multiplex PCR, while the TCRdb copy is restricted to in-frame clones and leaves out a portion. The V and J calls and clone size were taken over from that table, and D and trimming were inferred from the DNA. In the table there are roughly 2.5 million clones, about 92% of which are singletons.

The TCR originated in a man aged 18 to 29 in good health. This chain uses TRBV11-2 with TRBJ1-6; possibly TRBD1 for D (6 bases). Sequenced material: naive CD4+ T cells sorted from blood. Subset defined: CD45RA+ positively selected. The CDR3 DNA follows: TGTGCCAGCAGCCAGACAGGCCCTAATTCACCCCTCCACTTT. Protein product: CASSQTGPNSPLHF. Using reference TRBV11-2 and TRBJ1-6 for the parts outside the CDR3, the full variable domain is EAGVAQSPRYKIIEKRQSVAFWCNPISGHATLYWYQQILGQGPKLLIQFQNNGVVDDSQLPKDRFSAERLKGVDSTLKIQPAKLEDSAVYLCASSQTGPNSPLHFGNGTRLTVT.